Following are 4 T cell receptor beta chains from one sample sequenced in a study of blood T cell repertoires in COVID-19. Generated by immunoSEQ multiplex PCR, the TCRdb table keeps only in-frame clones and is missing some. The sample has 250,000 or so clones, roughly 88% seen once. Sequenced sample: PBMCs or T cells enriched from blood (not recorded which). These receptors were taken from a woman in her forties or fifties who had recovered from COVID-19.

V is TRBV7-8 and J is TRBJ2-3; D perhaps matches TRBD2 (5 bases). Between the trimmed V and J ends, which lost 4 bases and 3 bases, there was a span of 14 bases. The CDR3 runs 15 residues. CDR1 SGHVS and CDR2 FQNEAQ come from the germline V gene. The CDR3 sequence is CASSSPEAVTDTQYF. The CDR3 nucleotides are TGTGCCAGCAGCTCACCCGAAGCGGTTACAGATACGCAGTATTTT.

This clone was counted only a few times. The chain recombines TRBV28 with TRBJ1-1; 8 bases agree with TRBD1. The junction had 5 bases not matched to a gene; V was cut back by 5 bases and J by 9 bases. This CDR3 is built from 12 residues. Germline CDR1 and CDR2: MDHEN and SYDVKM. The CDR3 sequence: CASSLYRGKAFF. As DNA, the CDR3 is TGTGCCAGCAGTCTCTACAGGGGGAAAGCTTTCTTT.

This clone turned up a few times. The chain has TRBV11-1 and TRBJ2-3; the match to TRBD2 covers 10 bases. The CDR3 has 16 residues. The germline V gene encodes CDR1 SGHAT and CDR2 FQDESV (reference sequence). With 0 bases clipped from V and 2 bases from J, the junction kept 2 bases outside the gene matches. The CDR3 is CASSLALAGATDTQYF. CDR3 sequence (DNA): TGTGCCAGCAGCTTAGCGCTAGCGGGAGCCACAGATACGCAGTATTTT.

The CDR3 is CASSLNRDTYEQYF. In DNA, the CDR3 is TGTGCCAGCAGCTTAAACCGGGACACCTACGAGCAGTACTTC. The rearrangement joins TRBV7-2 to TRBJ2-7; TRBD1 is a possible D gene (6 bases). This CDR3 contains 14 residues. Germline V CDR1 and CDR2: SGHTA, FQGNSA. Trimming removed 2 bases at V and 2 bases at J, with 10 bases between. Looking up the rest from reference TRBV7-2 and TRBJ2-7 gives the full variable domain: GAGVSQSPSNKVTEKGKDVELRCDPISGHTALYWYRQSLGQGLEFLIYFQGNSAPDKSGLPSDRFSAERTGGSVSTLTIQRTQQEDSAVYLCASSLNRDTYEQYFGPGTRLTVT.